This T cell receptor (beta chain) was captured by sequencing in a study of shared clonotypes between healthy human individuals (dated by TCRdb to 2020 to 2021). Broadly, across the study: A couple of women and a few men aged 18 to 49 years were included in the cohort. To estimate repertoire size and how much clonotypes are shared between individuals, the study performed deep sequencing of blood TCR repertoires from about five healthy adults. Libraries were prepared and TCR repertoires were sequenced by different laboratories using diverse techniques, in order to increase sequencing depth and limit assay-specific biases. Leukapheresis yielded between about 0.9 and 9 billion PBMCs per donor. For each donor, CD4 naive and CD4 memory were each given three plates, CD8 naive was given two plates, and CD8 memory was given one plate. Overall study outcomes, separate from this receptor: Approximately 5% of naive CD4, 3.5% of naive CD8, 2% to 2.5% of memory CD4, and 0.4% of memory CD8 clonotypes were shared across several donors. Clonotypes shared by all four sorted-subset donors showed higher generation probabilities than non-shared clonotypes. Pairwise subsampling indicated that sequencing depth was expected to affect the degree of clonotype sharing among donors. Rarefaction of sorted-subset datasets indicated incomplete sequencing despite the large sequencing depth. Because the study included only a small number of donors, the genetic and exposure-history diversity represented was limited. Sampling was restricted to blood, and TCR repertoires in tissues likely differ from the TCR repertoires found in blood. Estimated clonotype richness was generally larger for naive than for memory subsets.

The donors were healthy, HIV-negative adults with no recently reported acute infections or vaccinations. Every donor was a Caucasian adult living in Nashville, Tennessee, USA. Magnetic negative selection was used to enrich CD4+ T cells, after which naive cells were positively selected on CD45RA and the negative fraction became the memory subset. Blood was obtained by leukapheresis, after which PBMCs were separated by Ficoll-Histopaque density gradient centrifugation and cryopreserved in liquid nitrogen vapor phase. Purity and quantity of every magnetically sorted T cell population were checked by analytical flow cytometry. Genomic DNA was isolated from each sorted fraction and quantified by UV absorbance on a Nanodrop 2000c. Using the deep immunoSEQ assay, multiplex PCR amplified TCR CDR3 regions from genomic DNA. Genomic DNA extracted from each cell subset was distributed evenly over all wells of several immunoSEQ 96-well plates, and each plate served as one replicate. For sorted subsets, each replicate PCR was loaded with 150 to 250 ng genomic DNA, equivalent to about 33,000 T cell genomes. The purified libraries were quantified using a Qubit 3.0 fluorometer, sized with a Bioanalyzer 2100, and then quantified again using the KAPA Library Quantification kit. A separate single-read 150-cycle Illumina NextSeq 550 flow cell was used to sequence each immunoSEQ 96-well plate. The paper's processing steps were these. Because the immunoSEQ output included only junctional sequences and no quality scores, the filtering could not be the same as the filtering used for full-length reads. Sequences were annotated with PyIR, a Python wrapper for IgBLAST v1.9, and V/J genes and CDR3 were assigned using IMGT germline references. Reads were removed for weak V/J assignments (E-value above 1e-6), missing CDR3, stop codons, out-of-frame junctions, or ambiguous translated residues. V3J clonotypes were defined as sequences sharing an identical inferred V gene, J gene, and CDR3 amino acid sequence. The percentage overlap between two repertoires was calculated by dividing the number of shared unique clonotypes by the size of the smaller repertoire. RTK rarefaction, the Chao1 estimator, and Recon v2.1 estimates of unobserved clonotypes were used to assess repertoire richness. Generation probabilities were computed with OLGA for all TCRbeta clonotypes obtained by the gDNA method from a few donors. The immuneACCESS repertoire file appears here via TCRdb, limited to in-frame rearrangements. These files lack a portion of the clones; in checked studies, under half of the deficit traces to unresolved V genes, and the cause of the others is not known. V and J calls and clone size are as listed in that table; D and trimming were resolved from the DNA. This sample gives more than 2 million clones in total; 85% to 95% of them show up just once. Of the sample, 0.1% to 0.15% is held by the ten largest clones.

The CDR3, from cysteine to phenylalanine, totals 15 residues. The kept DNA is CDR3 alone, 45 bases in frame from the first base. Taken from the germline V gene, the CDR1 and CDR2 loops are MGHRA and YSYEKL. Trimming costs V 2 bases and J 10 bases, and their ends lie 15 bases apart. A note on this clone: What this receptor recognizes is not known. Base qualities were left out, and no much larger clone turns up one base away.

The TCR comes from a man aged 18 to 30 in good health. The sequence is built from TRBV4-1 and TRBJ1-6; TRBD1 could be the D gene, as 6 bases match. Sequences were obtained from naive CD4+ T cells sorted from blood. Reading the label with the study, this specimen's cell subset or site is: CD45RA+ positively selected. The sequence in DNA is TGCGCCAGCAGCCAAATGGTTGGGGGCCCATCACCCCTCCACTTT. Translated, it gives CASSQMVGGPSPLHF.